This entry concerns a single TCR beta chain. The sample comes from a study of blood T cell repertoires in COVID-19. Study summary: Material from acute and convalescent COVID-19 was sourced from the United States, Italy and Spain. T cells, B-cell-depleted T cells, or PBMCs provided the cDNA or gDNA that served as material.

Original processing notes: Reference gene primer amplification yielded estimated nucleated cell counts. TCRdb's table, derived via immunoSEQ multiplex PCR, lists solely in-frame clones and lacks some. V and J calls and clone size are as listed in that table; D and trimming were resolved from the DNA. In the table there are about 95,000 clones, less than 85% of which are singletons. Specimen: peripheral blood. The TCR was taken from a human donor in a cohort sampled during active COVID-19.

The CDR3 DNA sequence: TGCGCCAGCAGCTTCTGGCTAGCGGGAGGAAGCTCCTACAATGAGCAGTTCTTC. The encoded protein is CASSFWLAGGSSYNEQFF. This chain joins TRBV5-1 and TRBJ2-1, with 11 bases lining up with TRBD2. The length of the CDR3 is 18 residues. V lost 2 bases to trimming and J lost 0 bases; unmatched junction nucleotides: 7. Germline V CDR1 and CDR2: SGHRS, YFSETQ.